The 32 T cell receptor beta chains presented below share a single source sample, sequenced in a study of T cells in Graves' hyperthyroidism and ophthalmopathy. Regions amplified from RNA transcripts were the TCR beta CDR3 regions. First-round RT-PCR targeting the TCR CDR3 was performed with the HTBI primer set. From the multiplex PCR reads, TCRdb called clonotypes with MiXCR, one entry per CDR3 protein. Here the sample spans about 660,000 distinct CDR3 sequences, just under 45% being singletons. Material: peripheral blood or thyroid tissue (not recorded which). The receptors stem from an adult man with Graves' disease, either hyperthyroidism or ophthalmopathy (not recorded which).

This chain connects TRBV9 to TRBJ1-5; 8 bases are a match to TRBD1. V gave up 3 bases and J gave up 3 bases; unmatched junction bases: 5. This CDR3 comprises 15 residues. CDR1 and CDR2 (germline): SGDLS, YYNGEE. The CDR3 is CASSGQGIINQPQHF. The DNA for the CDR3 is TGTGCCAGCAGCGGACAGGGGATCATCAATCAGCCCCAGCATTTT.

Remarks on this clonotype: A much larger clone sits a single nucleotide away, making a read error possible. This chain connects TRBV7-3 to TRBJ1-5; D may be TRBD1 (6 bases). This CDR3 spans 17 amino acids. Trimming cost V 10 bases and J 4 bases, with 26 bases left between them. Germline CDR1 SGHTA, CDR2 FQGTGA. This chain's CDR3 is CATNPRTVGRWNQPQHF. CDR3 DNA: TGTGCCACAAACCCCCGGACAGTAGGCAGATGGAATCAGCCCCAGCATTTT. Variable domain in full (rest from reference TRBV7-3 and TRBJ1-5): GAGVSQTPSNKVTEKGKYVELRCDPISGHTALYWYRQSLGQGPEFLIYFQGTGAADDSGLPNDRFFAVRPEGSVSTLKIQRTERGDSAVYLCATNPRTVGRWNQPQHFGDGTRLSIL.

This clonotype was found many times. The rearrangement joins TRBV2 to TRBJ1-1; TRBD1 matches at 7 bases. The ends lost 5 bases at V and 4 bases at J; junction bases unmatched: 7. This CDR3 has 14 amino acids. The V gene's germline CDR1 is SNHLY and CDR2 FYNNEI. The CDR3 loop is CASSSTGSGTEAFF. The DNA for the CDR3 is TGTGCCAGCAGTTCGACAGGGTCGGGCACTGAAGCTTTCTTT.

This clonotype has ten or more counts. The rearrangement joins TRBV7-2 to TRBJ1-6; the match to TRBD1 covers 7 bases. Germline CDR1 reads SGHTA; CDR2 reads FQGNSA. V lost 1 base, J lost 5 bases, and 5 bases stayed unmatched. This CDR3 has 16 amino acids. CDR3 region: CASSLGQGRNNSPLHF. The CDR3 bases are TGTGCCAGCAGCTTAGGACAGGGACGGAATAATTCACCCCTCCACTTT.

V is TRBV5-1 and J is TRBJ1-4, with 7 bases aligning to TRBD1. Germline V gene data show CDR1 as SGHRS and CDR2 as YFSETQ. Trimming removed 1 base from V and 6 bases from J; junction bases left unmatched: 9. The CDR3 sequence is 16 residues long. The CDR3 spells CASSLSMGQWDEKLFF. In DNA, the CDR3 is TGCGCCAGCAGCTTGTCGATGGGACAGTGGGATGAAAAACTGTTTTTT.

The CDR3, as DNA: TGTGCCACCGGCGATGTAGGGGGCGGAACAGATACGCAGTATTTT. This sequence encodes CATGDVGGGTDTQYF. The rearrangement links TRBV24-1 to TRBJ2-3, with 7 bases fitting TRBD1. Trimming took 9 bases from V and 3 from J; bases not matched to a gene: 11. The germline V gene has CDR1 KGHDR and CDR2 SFDVKD. The CDR3 has 15 residues.

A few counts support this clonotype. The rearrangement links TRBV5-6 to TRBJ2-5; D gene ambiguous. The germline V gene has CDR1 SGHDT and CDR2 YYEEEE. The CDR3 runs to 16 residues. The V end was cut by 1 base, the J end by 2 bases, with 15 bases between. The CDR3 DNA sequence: TGTGCCAGCAGCTTGAGGGTCTCACCTTCTCAAGAGACCCAGTACTTC. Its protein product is CASSLRVSPSQETQYF.

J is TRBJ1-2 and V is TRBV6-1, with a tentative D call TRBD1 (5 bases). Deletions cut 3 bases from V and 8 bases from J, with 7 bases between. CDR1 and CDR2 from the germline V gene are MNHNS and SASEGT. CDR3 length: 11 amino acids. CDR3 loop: CASSDNRGYTF. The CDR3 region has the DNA TGTGCCAGCAGTGATAACAGGGGCTACACCTTC.

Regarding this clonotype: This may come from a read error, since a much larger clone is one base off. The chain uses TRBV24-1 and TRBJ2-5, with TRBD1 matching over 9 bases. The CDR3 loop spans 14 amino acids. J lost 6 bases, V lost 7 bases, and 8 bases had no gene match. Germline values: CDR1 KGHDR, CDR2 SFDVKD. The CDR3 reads CATRETGGRQTQYF. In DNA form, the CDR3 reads TGTGCCACCAGGGAAACAGGGGGCCGGCAGACCCAGTACTTC.

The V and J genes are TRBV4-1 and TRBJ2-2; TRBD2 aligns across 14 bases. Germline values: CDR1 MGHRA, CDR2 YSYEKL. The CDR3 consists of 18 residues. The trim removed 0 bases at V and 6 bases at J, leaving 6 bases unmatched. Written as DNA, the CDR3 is TGCGCCAGCAGCCAAGATGAGGGACTAGCGGGAGCGGCCGGGGAGCTGTTTTTT. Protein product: CASSQDEGLAGAAGELFF.

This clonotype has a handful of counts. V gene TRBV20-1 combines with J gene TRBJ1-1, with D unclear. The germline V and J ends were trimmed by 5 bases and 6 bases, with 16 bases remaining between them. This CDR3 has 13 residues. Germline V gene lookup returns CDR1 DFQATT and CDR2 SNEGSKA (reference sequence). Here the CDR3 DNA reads TGCAGTGCTTCACGTCCCGGCGGGGCTGAAGCTTTCTTT. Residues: CSASRPGGAEAFF.

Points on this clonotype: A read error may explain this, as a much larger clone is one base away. The CDR3: CVSSLVRDQPQHF. CDR3 nucleotide sequence: TGTGTCAGCAGCTTAGTGAGGGATCAGCCCCAGCATTTT. V and J are TRBV12-5 and TRBJ1-5; D is uncertain. The CDR3 is 13 amino acids. From germline, CDR1 is LGHNT and CDR2 FRNRAP.

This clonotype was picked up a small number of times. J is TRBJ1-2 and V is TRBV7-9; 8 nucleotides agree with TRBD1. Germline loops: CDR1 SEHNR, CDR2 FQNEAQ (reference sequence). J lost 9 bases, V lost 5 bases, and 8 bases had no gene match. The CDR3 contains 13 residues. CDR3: CASSDLQGGRYTF. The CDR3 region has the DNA TGTGCCAGCAGCGACCTACAGGGGGGTCGCTACACCTTC.

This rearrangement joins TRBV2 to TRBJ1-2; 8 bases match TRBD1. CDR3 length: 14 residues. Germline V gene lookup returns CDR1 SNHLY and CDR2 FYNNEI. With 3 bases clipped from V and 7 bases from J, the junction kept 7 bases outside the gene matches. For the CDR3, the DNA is TGTGCCAGCAGTGACGTCGGACAGGGACGTGGCTACACCTTC. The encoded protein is CASSDVGQGRGYTF.

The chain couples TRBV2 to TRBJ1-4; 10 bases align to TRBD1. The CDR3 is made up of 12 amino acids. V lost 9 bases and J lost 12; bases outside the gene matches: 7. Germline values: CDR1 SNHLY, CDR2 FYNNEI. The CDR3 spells CARPGQGSELFF. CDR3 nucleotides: TGTGCCAGACCGGGACAGGGGTCGGAACTGTTTTTT.

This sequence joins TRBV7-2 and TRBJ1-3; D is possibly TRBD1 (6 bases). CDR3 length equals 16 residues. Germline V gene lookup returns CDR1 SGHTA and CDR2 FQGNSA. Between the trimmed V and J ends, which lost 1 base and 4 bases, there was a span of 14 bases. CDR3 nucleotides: TGTGCCAGCAGCTTAGGGAAGCGGGGGCGGGGAAACACCATATATTTT. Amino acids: CASSLGKRGRGNTIYF.

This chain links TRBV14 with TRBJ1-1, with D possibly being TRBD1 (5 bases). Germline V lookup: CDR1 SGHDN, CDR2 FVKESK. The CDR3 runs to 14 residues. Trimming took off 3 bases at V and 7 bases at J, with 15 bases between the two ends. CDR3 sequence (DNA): TGTGCCAGCAGCCAGATGAGACAGCCGTTTGAAGCTTTCTTT. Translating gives CASSQMRQPFEAFF. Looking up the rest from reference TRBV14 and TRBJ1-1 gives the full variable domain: EAGVTQFPSHSVIEKGQTVTLRCDPISGHDNLYWYRRVMGKEIKFLLHFVKESKQDESGMPNNRFLAERTGGTYSTLKVQPAELEDSGVYFCASSQMRQPFEAFFGQGTRLTVV.

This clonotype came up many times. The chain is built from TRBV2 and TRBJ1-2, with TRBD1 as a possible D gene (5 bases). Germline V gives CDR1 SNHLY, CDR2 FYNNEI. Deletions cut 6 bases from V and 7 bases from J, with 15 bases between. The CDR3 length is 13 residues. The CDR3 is CASRWQGNGGYTF. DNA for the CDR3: TGTGCCAGCAGGTGGCAGGGAAACGGTGGCTACACCTTC. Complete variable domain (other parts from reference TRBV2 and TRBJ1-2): EPEVTQTPSHQVTQMGQEVILRCVPISNHLYFYWYRQILGQKVEFLVSFYNNEISEKSEIFDDQFSVERPDGSNFTLKIRSTKLEDSAMYFCASRWQGNGGYTFGSGTRLTVV.

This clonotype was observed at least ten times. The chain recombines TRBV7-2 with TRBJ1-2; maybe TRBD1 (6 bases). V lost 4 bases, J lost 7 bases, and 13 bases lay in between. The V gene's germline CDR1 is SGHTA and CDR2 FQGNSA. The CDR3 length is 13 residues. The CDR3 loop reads CASSSPGAPGYTF. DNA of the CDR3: TGTGCCAGCAGCTCCCCAGGGGCCCCTGGCTACACCTTC.

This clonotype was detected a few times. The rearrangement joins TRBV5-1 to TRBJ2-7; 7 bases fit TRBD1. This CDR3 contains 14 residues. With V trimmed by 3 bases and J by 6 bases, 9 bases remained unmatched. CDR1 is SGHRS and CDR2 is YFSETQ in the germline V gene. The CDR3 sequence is CASSYTLGQPEQYF. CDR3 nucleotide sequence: TGCGCCAGCAGCTATACACTGGGACAGCCCGAGCAGTACTTC.

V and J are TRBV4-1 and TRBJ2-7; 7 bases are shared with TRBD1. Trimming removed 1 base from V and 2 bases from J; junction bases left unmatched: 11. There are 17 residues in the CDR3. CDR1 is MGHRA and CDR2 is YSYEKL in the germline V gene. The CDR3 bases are TGCGCCAGCAGCCAAGCTTTTGGGACAGTAAGCCCCTACGAGCAGTACTTC. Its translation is CASSQAFGTVSPYEQYF.

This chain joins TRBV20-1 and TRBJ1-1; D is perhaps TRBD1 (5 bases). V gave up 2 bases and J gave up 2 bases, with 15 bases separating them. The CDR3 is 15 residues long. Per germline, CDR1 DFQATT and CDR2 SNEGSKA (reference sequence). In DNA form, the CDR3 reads TGCAGTGCTAGACCGTGGACAATCTTAAACACTGAAGCTTTCTTT. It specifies CSARPWTILNTEAFF.

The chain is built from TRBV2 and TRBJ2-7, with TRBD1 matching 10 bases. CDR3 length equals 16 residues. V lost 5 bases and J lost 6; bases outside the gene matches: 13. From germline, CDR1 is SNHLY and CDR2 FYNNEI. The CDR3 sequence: CASSNTPGTGVSEQYF. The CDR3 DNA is TGTGCCAGCAGTAATACGCCTGGGACAGGGGTTAGCGAGCAGTACTTC.

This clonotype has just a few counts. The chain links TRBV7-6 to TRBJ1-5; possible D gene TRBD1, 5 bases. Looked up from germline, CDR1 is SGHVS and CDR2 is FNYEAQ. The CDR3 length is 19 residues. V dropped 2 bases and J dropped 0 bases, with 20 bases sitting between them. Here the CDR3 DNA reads TGTGCCAGCAGCTTAAAAGGAGCCGGGGGGACTTTTAGCAATCAGCCCCAGCATTTT. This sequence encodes CASSLKGAGGTFSNQPQHF.

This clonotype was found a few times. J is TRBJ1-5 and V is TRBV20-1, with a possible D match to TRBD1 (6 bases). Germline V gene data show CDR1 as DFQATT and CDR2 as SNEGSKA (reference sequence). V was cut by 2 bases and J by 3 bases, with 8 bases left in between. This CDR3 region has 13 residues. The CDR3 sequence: CSARTGFNQPQHF. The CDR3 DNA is TGCAGTGCTAGAACAGGGTTCAATCAGCCCCAGCATTTT.

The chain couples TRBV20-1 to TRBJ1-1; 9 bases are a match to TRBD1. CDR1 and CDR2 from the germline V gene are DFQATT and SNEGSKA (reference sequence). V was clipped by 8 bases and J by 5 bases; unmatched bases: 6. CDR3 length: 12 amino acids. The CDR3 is CSKTGGGTEAFF. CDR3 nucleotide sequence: TGCAGTAAGACAGGGGGAGGTACTGAAGCTTTCTTT.

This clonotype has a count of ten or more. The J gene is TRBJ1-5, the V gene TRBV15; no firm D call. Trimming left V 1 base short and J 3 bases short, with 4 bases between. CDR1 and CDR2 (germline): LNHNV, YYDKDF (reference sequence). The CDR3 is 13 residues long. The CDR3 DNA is TGTGCCACCAGCAGAGTCTACAATCAGCCCCAGCATTTT. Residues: CATSRVYNQPQHF.

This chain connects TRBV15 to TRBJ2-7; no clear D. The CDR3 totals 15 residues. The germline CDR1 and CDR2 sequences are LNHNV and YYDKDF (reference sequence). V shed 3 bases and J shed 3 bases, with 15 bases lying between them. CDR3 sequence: CATSSVEVVDYEQYF. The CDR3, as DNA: TGTGCCACCAGCAGCGTTGAAGTGGTGGACTACGAGCAGTACTTC.

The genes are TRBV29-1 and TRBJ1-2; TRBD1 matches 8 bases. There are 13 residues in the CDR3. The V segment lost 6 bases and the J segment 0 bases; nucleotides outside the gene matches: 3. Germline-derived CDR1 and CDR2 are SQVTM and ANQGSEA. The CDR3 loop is CSVKQGANYGYTF. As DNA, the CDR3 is TGCAGCGTGAAACAGGGGGCTAACTATGGCTACACCTTC.

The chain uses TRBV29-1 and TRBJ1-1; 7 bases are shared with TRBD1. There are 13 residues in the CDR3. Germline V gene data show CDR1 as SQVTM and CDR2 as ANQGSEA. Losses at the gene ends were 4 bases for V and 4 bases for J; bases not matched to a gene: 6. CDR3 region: CSVGVQGITEAFF. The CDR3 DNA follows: TGCAGCGTTGGCGTACAGGGGATCACTGAAGCTTTCTTT.

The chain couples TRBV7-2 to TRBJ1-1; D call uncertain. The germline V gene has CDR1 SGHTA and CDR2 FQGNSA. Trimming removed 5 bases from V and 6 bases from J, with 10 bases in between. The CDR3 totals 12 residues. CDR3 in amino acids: CASSDPSAEAFF. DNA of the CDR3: TGTGCCAGCAGCGACCCATCGGCTGAAGCTTTCTTT. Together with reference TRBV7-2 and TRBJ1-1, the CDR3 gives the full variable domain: GAGVSQSPSNKVTEKGKDVELRCDPISGHTALYWYRQSLGQGLEFLIYFQGNSAPDKSGLPSDRFSAERTGGSVSTLTIQRTQQEDSAVYLCASSDPSAEAFFGQGTRLTVV.

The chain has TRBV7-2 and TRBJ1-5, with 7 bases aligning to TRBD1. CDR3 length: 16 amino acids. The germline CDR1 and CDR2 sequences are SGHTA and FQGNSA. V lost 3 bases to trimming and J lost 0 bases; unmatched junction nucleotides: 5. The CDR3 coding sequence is TGTGCCAGCAGCTTGCTGAACAGGGGTAGCAATCAGCCCCAGCATTTT. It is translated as CASSLLNRGSNQPQHF.